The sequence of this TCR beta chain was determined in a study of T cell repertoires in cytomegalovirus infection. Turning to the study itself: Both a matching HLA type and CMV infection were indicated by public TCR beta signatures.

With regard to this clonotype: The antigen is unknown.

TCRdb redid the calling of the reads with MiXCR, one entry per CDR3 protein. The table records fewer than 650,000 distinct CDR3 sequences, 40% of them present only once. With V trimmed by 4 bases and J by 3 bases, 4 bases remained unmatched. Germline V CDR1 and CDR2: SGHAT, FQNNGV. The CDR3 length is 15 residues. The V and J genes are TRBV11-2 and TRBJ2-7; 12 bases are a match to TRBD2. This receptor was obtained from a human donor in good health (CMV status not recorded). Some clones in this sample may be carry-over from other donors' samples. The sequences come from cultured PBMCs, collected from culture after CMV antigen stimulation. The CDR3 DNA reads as TGTGCCAGCAGCTCCTCGGGACTAGCGGGCTACGAGCAGTACTTC. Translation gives CASSSSGLAGYEQYF.